These 9 T cell receptor beta chains originate from one sample sequenced in a study of chronic HIV infection and antiretroviral therapy. TCRdb analysed the 5' RACE reads with MiXCR anew, one entry per CDR3 protein. The sample lists some 38,000 distinct CDR3 sequences; about 8.1% were seen once. The specimen sequenced was peripheral blood. These receptor sequences come from an adult who had HIV and had not received antiretroviral therapy, or was an uninfected healthy control (not recorded which).

This clonotype was observed at least ten times. The chain joins TRBV5-1 to TRBJ2-5, with 7 bases fitting TRBD1. The CDR3 has 15 amino acids. Germline assignment: CDR1 SGHRS and CDR2 YFSETQ. The V gene end was trimmed by 7 bases and the J gene end by 1 base; junction bases not matched to a gene: 10. CDR3: CASSSGQLTQETQYF. The CDR3 nucleotides read TGCGCCAGCTCCTCGGGACAGCTGACCCAAGAGACCCAGTACTTC.

In this sample, this clonotype turned up many times. This chain uses TRBV5-1 with TRBJ1-1; the match to TRBD1 covers 7 bases. J lost 5 bases, V lost 5 bases, and 6 bases had no gene match. This CDR3 region has 13 residues. Germline V gene sequence: CDR1 SGHRS, CDR2 YFSETQ. The CDR3 is CASRAGGETEAFF. The DNA for the CDR3 is TGCGCCAGCAGGGCAGGGGGGGAAACTGAAGCTTTCTTT. Full variable domain (outside the CDR3, taken from reference TRBV5-1 and TRBJ1-1): KAGVTQTPRYLIKTRGQQVTLSCSPISGHRSVSWYQQTPGQGLQFLFEYFSETQRNKGNFPGRFSGRQFSNSRSEMNVSTLELGDSALYLCASRAGGETEAFFGQGTRLTVV.

In its sample, this clonotype was seen many times. This chain links TRBV2 with TRBJ2-7; D gene ambiguous. Trimming removed 4 bases from V and 3 bases from J, with 10 bases in between. The germline V gene encodes CDR1 SNHLY and CDR2 FYNNEI. The CDR3 has 13 residues. CDR3 sequence (DNA): TGTGCCAGCAGTGGATCACATCTCTACGAGCAGTACTTC. This codes for CASSGSHLYEQYF.

The V gene is TRBV2, the J gene TRBJ2-7; D is perhaps TRBD1 (6 bases). Germline assignment: CDR1 SNHLY and CDR2 FYNNEI. The CDR3 has 13 amino acids. V was trimmed by 7 bases and J by 5 bases, leaving 15 bases between them. The CDR3 DNA reads TGTGCCAGCATCTACAGGGAGAGGAACGAGCAGTACTTC. Protein product: CASIYRERNEQYF.

This clonotype has only a few counts. The chain uses TRBV10-3 and TRBJ2-5, with TRBD2 as a possible D gene (6 bases). The CDR3 extends over 13 amino acids. Germline V lookup: CDR1 ENHRY, CDR2 SYGVKD. Trimming removed 8 bases at V and 3 bases at J, with 13 bases between. This chain's CDR3 is CAIGRNPEETQYF. In DNA form, the CDR3 reads TGTGCCATCGGGAGGAACCCCGAAGAGACCCAGTACTTC.

Only a few counts were recorded for this clonotype. The chain carries TRBV7-2 and TRBJ2-3; D tentatively fits TRBD1 or TRBD2 (6 bases each). Per germline, CDR1 SGHTA and CDR2 FQGNSA. The CDR3 spans 15 residues. Trimming stripped 4 bases from V and 5 bases from J, with 16 bases between. The CDR3 sequence is CASSSSGRGQDTQYF. The CDR3 DNA is TGTGCCAGCAGCTCGTCAGGTCGGGGGCAAGATACGCAGTATTTT.

The sample holds a few counts of this clonotype. This chain connects TRBV28 to TRBJ2-7, with no clear D. The CDR3 spans 12 residues. V was shortened by 4 bases and J by 2 bases, with 6 bases between the two germline ends. Germline lookup yields CDR1 MDHEN and CDR2 SYDVKM. For the CDR3, the DNA is TGTGCCAGCAGTTACCTTACCTACGAGCAGTACTTC. Its translation is CASSYLTYEQYF. Supplemented by reference TRBV28 and TRBJ2-7, the full variable domain reads DVKVTQSSRYLVKRTGEKVFLECVQDMDHENMFWYRQDPGLGLRLIYFSYDVKMKEKGDIPEGYSVSREKKERFSLILESASTNQTSMYLCASSYLTYEQYFGPGTRLTVT.

Only a few counts were recorded for this clonotype. V gene TRBV5-1 combines with J gene TRBJ2-4, with unresolved D. Per germline, CDR1 SGHRS and CDR2 YFSETQ. The CDR3 runs to 15 residues. V was pared by 0 bases and J by 5 bases, with 12 bases between. This CDR3 is CASSLADGEENIQYF. In nucleotides, the CDR3 is TGCGCCAGCAGCTTGGCCGATGGCGAGGAAAACATTCAGTACTTC.

This clonotype came up many times. The chain carries TRBV15 and TRBJ2-3; D not resolved. V lost 1 base to trimming and J lost 2 bases, with 4 bases between them. The CDR3 has 13 amino acids. From germline, CDR1 is LNHNV and CDR2 YYDKDF (reference sequence). The CDR3 nucleotides are TGTGCCACCAGCAGAGTCTACACAGATACGCAGTATTTT. Amino acids: CATSRVYTDTQYF.